Listed below are T cell receptor beta chains from one sample, sequenced in a study of post-analysis software for immune sequencing data. One entry per CDR3 protein results from TCRdb running MiXCR on the PCR reads. The table has 650,000 to 900,000 distinct CDR3 sequences, 40% to 55% seen once. The sample comprised blood. These receptors all stem from a girl aged 5-17 years with multiple sclerosis. Both conserved end residues are part of each CDR3. Fields, in order: V gene, clone size, J gene, CDR3 protein. For some rows the clone size is stated as once, few or many, or as a class when expanded; others skip it.

V gene: TRBV7-8
clone size: NA
J gene: NA
CDR3 protein: CASSLEGQGAPLVTDEQYF

V gene: TRBV4-1
clone size: NA
J gene: TRBJ1-2
CDR3 protein: CASSLETGRLNYGYTF

V gene: TRBV11-2
clone size: NA
J gene: TRBJ2-7
CDR3 protein: CASSGIVGEQAGGRESGEQYF

V gene: TRBV28
clone size: NA
J gene: TRBJ2-1
CDR3 protein: CASSVGGGGGHNEQFF

V gene: TRBV7-8
clone size: NA
J gene: TRBJ2-1
CDR3 protein: CASTKSSRAGSSYNEQFF

V gene: TRBV20-1
clone size: NA
J gene: TRBJ2-1
CDR3 protein: CSARGLRDYNEQFF

V gene: TRBV12-3/TRBV12-4
clone size: NA
J gene: NA
CDR3 protein: CASKRQGPQETQYF

V gene: TRBV28
clone size: NA
J gene: TRBJ1-3
CDR3 protein: CASSGNTIYF

V gene: TRBV30
clone size: NA
J gene: TRBJ2-1
CDR3 protein: CAWSETEMLSYNEQFF

V gene: TRBV6-5
clone size: once
J gene: TRBJ2-1
CDR3 protein: CASSLAQGVKFF

V gene: TRBV5-1
clone size: NA
J gene: TRBJ2-6
CDR3 protein: CATTHEPGSFGANVLTF

V gene: TRBV29-1
clone size: NA
J gene: TRBJ2-1
CDR3 protein: CSVRDRGNEQFF

V gene: TRBV20-1
clone size: few
J gene: TRBJ1-5
CDR3 protein: CSARDPQGRSNQPQHF

V gene: TRBV5-1
clone size: few
J gene: TRBJ2-1
CDR3 protein: CASSLPLGTSGSDEQFF

V gene: TRBV12-3/TRBV12-4
clone size: many
J gene: TRBJ1-6
CDR3 protein: CASSFGARRRPNSPLHF

V gene: TRBV6-5
clone size: many
J gene: TRBJ2-3
CDR3 protein: CASSSSADTQYF

V gene: TRBV7-2
clone size: NA
J gene: TRBJ2-1
CDR3 protein: CASSLAGIGTSPSSYNEQFF

V gene: TRBV5-1
clone size: few
J gene: TRBJ1-1
CDR3 protein: CASSSSGGNTEAFF

V gene: TRBV10-1
clone size: NA
J gene: TRBJ2-1
CDR3 protein: CASSGPIGGSSYNEQFF

V gene: TRBV28
clone size: few
J gene: TRBJ2-1
CDR3 protein: CASRDGFYNEQFF

V gene: TRBV6-6
clone size: NA
J gene: TRBJ1-5
CDR3 protein: CASSRQGDSNQPQHF

V gene: TRBV19
clone size: many
J gene: TRBJ2-6
CDR3 protein: CASSTRGSGANVLTF

V gene: TRBV29-1
clone size: NA
J gene: TRBJ2-3
CDR3 protein: CSVPSGVGRTQYF

V gene: TRBV19
clone size: NA
J gene: TRBJ2-3
CDR3 protein: CASKKTSGTDTQYF

V gene: TRBV5-1
clone size: NA
J gene: TRBJ2-4
CDR3 protein: CASSLGPLAGGSKNIQYF

V gene: TRBV5-4
clone size: few
J gene: TRBJ2-1
CDR3 protein: CASSSVQTSYNEQFF

V gene: TRBV11-3
clone size: NA
J gene: TRBJ2-5
CDR3 protein: CASSAREQETQYF

V gene: TRBV15
clone size: few
J gene: TRBJ2-1
CDR3 protein: CATSSVVAGYNEQFF

V gene: TRBV29-1
clone size: NA
J gene: TRBJ2-1
CDR3 protein: CSVEGLAGTLSYNEQFF

V gene: TRBV24-1
clone size: NA
J gene: TRBJ2-7
CDR3 protein: CATSPASGRYEQYF

V gene: TRBV20-1
clone size: few
J gene: TRBJ2-7
CDR3 protein: CSARPPTPNYEQYF

V gene: TRBV10-3
clone size: few
J gene: TRBJ2-7
CDR3 protein: CASRGATSSYEQYF

V gene: TRBV28
clone size: NA
J gene: TRBJ2-7
CDR3 protein: CASSLLRDARYEQYF

V gene: TRBV7-2
clone size: NA
J gene: NA
CDR3 protein: CASSLGTVFEQYF

V gene: TRBV29-1
clone size: few
J gene: TRBJ2-5
CDR3 protein: CSVGSGMDGTQYF

V gene: TRBV7-2
clone size: NA
J gene: NA
CDR3 protein: CASSQGLAGDIHEQFF

V gene: TRBV6-6
clone size: NA
J gene: TRBJ2-1
CDR3 protein: CASSPRENEQFF

V gene: TRBV6-2/TRBV6-3
clone size: once
J gene: TRBJ2-5
CDR3 protein: CASMRRLEWETQYF